The text below deals with one TCR beta chain. What it binds is unknown. Amplification used 60 Vbeta primers and 13 Jbeta primers. The method was immunoSEQ multiplex PCR; TCRdb's version includes in-frame clones alone and lacks a portion of them. Seen here are over 150,000 clones, approximately 82% observed once, and the top ten hold about 4.9%. The entry originates in a study of cytomegalovirus exposure and HLA in healthy donors. Study observations and caveats: Previous analysis showed most TCR beta V segments were productive about 90% or about 30% of the time. One cluster of highly shared sequence variants probably arose as a sequencing artifact. Indistinguishable V segments, including TRBV6-2 and TRBV6-3, were excluded. Later genetic work tied a missense DCLRE1C variant to beta-chain V and J trimming.

The germline CDR1 and CDR2 sequences are MNHNY and SVGAGI (reference sequence). Trimming took off 5 bases at V and 7 bases at J, with 12 bases between the two ends. The CDR3 contains 13 residues. This receptor was taken from a male donor in good health and CMV-seronegative. The specimen was PBMCs. This chain joins TRBV6-6 and TRBJ1-5; unclear D gene. The DNA for the CDR3 is TGTGCCAGCAGTGGGGAGGGCCACCAGCCCCAGCATTTT. Its protein product is CASSGEGHQPQHF.